This TCR beta chain came from a study of T cells in Graves' hyperthyroidism and ophthalmopathy. Overall study: The blood sample was taken at first diagnosis, before treatment began. Study outcomes and limitations: Expanded thyroid clonotypes (above 0.001) were mostly also found in blood.

Regions amplified from RNA transcripts were the TCR beta CDR3 regions. The HTBI primer set drove a first-round RT-PCR of the TCR CDR3. TCRdb re-called the multiplex PCR reads with MiXCR, one entry per CDR3 protein. The data contain some 600,000 distinct CDR3 sequences, roughly 14% of them singletons. This clonotype was observed at least ten times. Antigen unknown. The hyperthyroidism patients had all been newly diagnosed, and their disease duration was under 2 months. Their ages ranged from 18 to 65 years. Under 12 ml fresh peripheral blood yielded the PBMCs. CDR1 ENHRY and CDR2 SYGVKD come from the germline V gene. This CDR3 region has 13 residues. V was clipped by 2 bases and J by 0 bases, with 5 bases between them.

The chain recombines TRBV10-3 with TRBJ2-7; D not resolved. The sample comprised blood. The TCR comes from a woman in her thirties with Graves' hyperthyroidism that later progressed to Graves' ophthalmopathy. The CDR3 coding sequence is TGTGCCATCAGTGAGGGCAGCTCCTACGAGCAGTACTTC. Translated, it gives CAISEGSSYEQYF.